This TCR beta chain was found in a study of cytomegalovirus exposure and HLA in healthy donors. The wider study: Earlier sequencing of 200 million or so T cells yielded 120 million or so unique TCR beta sequences.

This CDR3 has 14 amino acids. Germline lookup yields CDR1 SGHRS and CDR2 YFSETQ. Trimming pared 4 bases from V and 4 bases from J, leaving 14 bases between. This clone has only a few counts. The antigen is not known. General observations from the study: In a later analysis, at a false discovery rate of 0.05, roughly 17,000 TCR beta sequences matched HLA alleles. V- and J-gene trimming in TCR beta was tied to a missense DCLRE1C variant by an analysis performed later.

Vbeta (60) and Jbeta (13) primers were used in the PCR. Profiling relied on immunoSEQ multiplex PCR, and the TCRdb table lists in-frame clones only, not all of them. The sample lists about 100,000 clones, around 76% occurring once. The rearrangement links TRBV5-1 to TRBJ1-1; no firm D call. The sequenced sample consisted of PBMCs. The TCR was taken from a man aged 40-50 years in good health and CMV-seropositive. In nucleotides, the CDR3 is TGCGCCAGCAGCATTAACAGAGGGTCCACTGAAGCTTTCTTT. Amino acid sequence: CASSINRGSTEAFF.